This TCR beta chain was sequenced in a study of blood T cell repertoires in COVID-19. Study details: T cells, B-cell-depleted T cells, or PBMCs provided the cDNA or gDNA that served as material.

J lost 3 bases, V lost 1 base, and 9 bases had no gene match. The CDR3 contains 16 residues. CDR1 is GTSNPN and CDR2 is SVGIG in the germline V gene (reference sequence). The assay was immunoSEQ multiplex PCR, and TCRdb's table has in-frame clones only and misses some. The repertoire holds about 52,000 clones, with roughly 89% as singletons. The specimen was peripheral blood. The chain carries TRBV30 and TRBJ2-7; 10 positions agree with TRBD1. The receptor was derived from a man at least 80 years old with active or convalescent COVID-19. CDR3 nucleotide sequence: TGTGCCTGGAGTGGTAATGGGGACAGGGGCTTCTACGAGCAGTACTTC. As protein: CAWSGNGDRGFYEQYF.